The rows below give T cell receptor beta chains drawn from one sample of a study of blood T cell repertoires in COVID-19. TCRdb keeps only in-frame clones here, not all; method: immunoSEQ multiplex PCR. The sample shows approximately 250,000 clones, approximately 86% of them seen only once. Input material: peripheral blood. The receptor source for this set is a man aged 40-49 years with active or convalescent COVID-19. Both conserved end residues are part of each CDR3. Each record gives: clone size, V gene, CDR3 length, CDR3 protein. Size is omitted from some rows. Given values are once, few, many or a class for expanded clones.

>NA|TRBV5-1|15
CASSPFPSVGNEQFF
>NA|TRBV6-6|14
CASSHRAGSYEQYF
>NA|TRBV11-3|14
CASSLGDRNTEAFF
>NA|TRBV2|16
CASSIWTSGDQETQYF
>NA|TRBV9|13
CASSVGGGEKLFF
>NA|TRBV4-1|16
CASSQAPGGLNTEAFF
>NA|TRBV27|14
CASRVVAGAYEQYF
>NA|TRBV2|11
CASNRQETQYF
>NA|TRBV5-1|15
CASSLGDRGGETQYF
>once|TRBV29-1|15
CSGRSGGARTGELFF
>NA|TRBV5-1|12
CASRGVGYGYTF
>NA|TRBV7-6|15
CASGELRGPGGGYTF
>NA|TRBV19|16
CASDMGHAIANQPQHF
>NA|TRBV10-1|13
CASSGKGSYEQYF
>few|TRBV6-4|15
CASRQGGLTDTEAFF
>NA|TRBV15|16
CATSRGGGHSTGELFF
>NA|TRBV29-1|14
CSVYEGQTIGKLFF
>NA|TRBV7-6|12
CASSPYNTEAFF
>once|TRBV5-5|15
CASSFGLAVSYEQYF
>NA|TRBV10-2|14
CASSETRFNYGYTF
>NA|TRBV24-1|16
CATSDLQGADTGELFF
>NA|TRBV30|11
CAWSINYEQYF
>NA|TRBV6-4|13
CASSDTEGVEAFF
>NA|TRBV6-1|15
CASSELGQGGTEAFF
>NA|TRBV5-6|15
CASSNGAAGNSPLHF
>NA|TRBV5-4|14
CASSGGDRESEQYF
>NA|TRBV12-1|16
CASSFAPGQGDTEAFF
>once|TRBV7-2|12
CASSFQGVEQFF
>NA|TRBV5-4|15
CASSLDLGRTHEQYF
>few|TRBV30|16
CAWGGLRGSENEKLFF
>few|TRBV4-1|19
CASSPRTTGGIAGANVLTF
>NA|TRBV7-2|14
CASSVDRGSEKLFF
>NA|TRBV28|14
CASNNGGVFSEQFF
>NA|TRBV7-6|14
CASSLGKGIKGYTF
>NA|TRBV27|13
CASSLGQRYEQYF
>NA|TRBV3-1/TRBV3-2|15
CASSARGGSGNTIYF
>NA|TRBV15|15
CATSRVGGSNQPQHF
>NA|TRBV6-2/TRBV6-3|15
CASSYGTGINSPLHF
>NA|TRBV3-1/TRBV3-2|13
CASSRAQGRTAFF